The source of this TCR beta chain is a study of blood T cell repertoires in COVID-19. In the study overall: Donors in the United States, Italy and Spain gave samples during acute or convalescent COVID-19. In each case, the material was cDNA or gDNA derived from T cells, B-cell-depleted T cells, or PBMCs.

In the authors' workflow: Amplification from reference gene primers served as the basis for estimated nucleated cell counts. Using immunoSEQ multiplex PCR, the repertoire was profiled, and TCRdb retains in-frame clones only, with some absent. The V and J calls and clone size come from that table; D and trimming were worked out from the DNA. This sample carries 300,000 to 350,000 clones, 87% of them seen once, and the ten largest clones take about 2%. The sequencing input was peripheral blood. This TCR was recovered from a man aged 18 to 29 with active or convalescent COVID-19.

The CDR3: CASSQDRGFYEQYF. The DNA of the CDR3 is TGCGCCAGCAGCCAAGATAGGGGTTTCTACGAGCAGTACTTC. The V and J genes are TRBV4-3 and TRBJ2-7; a possible D gene is TRBD1 (5 bases). Between the trimmed V and J ends, which lost 0 bases and 3 bases, there was a span of 9 bases. Germline V gene sequence: CDR1 LGHNA, CDR2 YSLEER. The CDR3 is 14 residues long.